A selection of T cell receptor beta chains follows, all from one sample in a study of blood T cell repertoires in COVID-19. Only in-frame clones appear in the TCRdb table, and some are missing; sequencing was by immunoSEQ multiplex PCR. Among 250,000 to 400,000 clones, roughly 90% were seen once, and the ten largest hold 2.6%. Material for sequencing was PBMCs or T cells enriched from blood (not recorded which). The receptors shown here come from a man aged 55 to 69 who had recovered from COVID-19. CDR3s include the opening cysteine and the closing phenylalanine or tryptophan. The D gene is left open where the match is weak. Size tells how often a clone was seen (once, few, many) or the class of an expanded clone, and some rows leave it out.

clone_size: .; d_call: TRBD1; j_call: TRBJ1-1; v_call: TRBV3-1/TRBV3-2; cdr3_aa: CASSIDTGEAEAFF; cdr3_nt: TGTGCCAGCAGCATCGATACAGGGGAGGCTGAAGCTTTCTTT
clone_size: once; d_call: .; j_call: TRBJ2-1; v_call: TRBV2; cdr3_aa: CASSERRGPYNEQFF; cdr3_nt: TGTGCCAGCAGTGAAAGGCGGGGCCCCTACAATGAGCAGTTCTTC
clone_size: .; d_call: .; j_call: TRBJ2-3; v_call: TRBV27; cdr3_aa: CASSLSRLDLDTQYF; cdr3_nt: TGTGCCAGCAGTTTATCACGACTAGACCTAGATACGCAGTATTTT
clone_size: .; d_call: TRBD2; j_call: TRBJ2-1; v_call: TRBV4-1; cdr3_aa: CASSQAGGGIDNEQFF; cdr3_nt: TGCGCCAGCAGCCAAGCTGGGGGAGGGATAGACAATGAGCAGTTCTTC
clone_size: .; d_call: TRBD1; j_call: TRBJ1-4; v_call: TRBV7-2; cdr3_aa: CASSFTGGGEKLFF; cdr3_nt: TGTGCCAGCAGCTTTACAGGGGGCGGTGAAAAACTGTTTTTT
clone_size: .; d_call: TRBD2; j_call: TRBJ2-5; v_call: TRBV3-1/TRBV3-2; cdr3_aa: CASGLAGSKTQYF; cdr3_nt: TGTGCCAGCGGACTAGCGGGATCAAAGACCCAGTACTTC
clone_size: .; d_call: .; j_call: TRBJ1-4; v_call: TRBV19; cdr3_aa: CASSTGGSGEKLFF; cdr3_nt: TGTGCCAGTAGTACCGGGGGGAGTGGTGAAAAACTGTTTTTT
clone_size: few; d_call: .; j_call: TRBJ1-5; v_call: TRBV7-3; cdr3_aa: CASSFRDNPGNQPQHF; cdr3_nt: TGTGCCAGCAGCTTTAGGGACAATCCAGGCAATCAGCCCCAGCATTTT
clone_size: .; d_call: .; j_call: TRBJ1-3; v_call: TRBV5-4; cdr3_aa: CASSKNTNTIYF; cdr3_nt: TGTGCCAGCAGCAAAAACACAAACACCATATATTTT
clone_size: .; d_call: TRBD2; j_call: TRBJ2-3; v_call: TRBV3-1/TRBV3-2; cdr3_aa: CASSPTSGGTDTQYF; cdr3_nt: TGTGCCAGCAGCCCGACTAGCGGGGGAACAGATACGCAGTATTTT
clone_size: .; d_call: .; j_call: TRBJ1-5; v_call: TRBV9; cdr3_aa: CASSPSSGGNQPQHF; cdr3_nt: TGTGCCAGCAGCCCCTCCAGCGGGGGCAATCAGCCCCAGCATTTT
clone_size: .; d_call: .; j_call: TRBJ2-3; v_call: TRBV9; cdr3_aa: CASSPRRTSVEDTQYF; cdr3_nt: TGTGCCAGCAGCCCGCGGAGGACCTCGGTAGAAGATACGCAGTATTTT
clone_size: .; d_call: TRBD1; j_call: TRBJ1-4; v_call: TRBV6-5; cdr3_aa: CASSYAGTENEKLFF; cdr3_nt: TGTGCCAGCAGTTACGCCGGGACAGAGAATGAAAAACTGTTTTTT
clone_size: .; d_call: .; j_call: TRBJ1-4; v_call: TRBV5-1; cdr3_aa: CASSLEPRSNEKLFF; cdr3_nt: TGCGCCAGCAGCTTGGAACCTAGGAGTAATGAAAAACTGTTTTTT
clone_size: .; d_call: TRBD1; j_call: TRBJ2-7; v_call: TRBV29-1; cdr3_aa: CSARGHSYEQYF; cdr3_nt: TGCAGCGCCAGGGGGCACTCATACGAGCAGTACTTC
clone_size: once; d_call: .; j_call: TRBJ1-5; v_call: TRBV6-9; cdr3_aa: CASSYGGYGNQPQHF; cdr3_nt: TGTGCCAGCAGTTATGGCGGGTACGGCAATCAGCCCCAGCATTTT
clone_size: once; d_call: .; j_call: TRBJ2-5; v_call: TRBV5-1; cdr3_aa: CASSLASGAGQETQYF; cdr3_nt: TGCGCCAGCAGCTTAGCTTCGGGTGCCGGCCAAGAGACCCAGTACTTC
clone_size: .; d_call: .; j_call: TRBJ1-3; v_call: TRBV30; cdr3_aa: CAWSRAGSNSGNTIYF; cdr3_nt: TGTGCCTGGAGTCGCGCCGGGTCCAACTCTGGAAACACCATATATTTT
clone_size: .; d_call: TRBD1; j_call: TRBJ1-3; v_call: TRBV19; cdr3_aa: CASNDLGQGSLSGNTIYF; cdr3_nt: TGTGCCAGTAACGATCTGGGACAGGGAAGCCTCTCTGGGAACACCATATATTTT
clone_size: .; d_call: .; j_call: TRBJ1-5; v_call: TRBV12-5; cdr3_aa: CASGLDRIGNQPQHF; cdr3_nt: TGTGCTAGTGGCCTCGACAGGATTGGCAATCAGCCCCAGCATTTT
clone_size: few; d_call: TRBD2; j_call: TRBJ2-2; v_call: TRBV30; cdr3_aa: CAWRGTSGKGRELFF; cdr3_nt: TGTGCCTGGAGGGGGACTAGCGGAAAGGGCAGGGAGCTGTTTTTT
clone_size: .; d_call: .; j_call: TRBJ1-1; v_call: TRBV15; cdr3_aa: CATSRDHSLAFF; cdr3_nt: TGTGCCACCAGCAGAGATCATAGTTTGGCTTTCTTT
clone_size: .; d_call: TRBD1; j_call: TRBJ2-7; v_call: TRBV11-3; cdr3_aa: CASRRDREIHEQYF; cdr3_nt: TGTGCCAGCAGAAGGGACAGAGAAATCCACGAGCAGTACTTC
clone_size: .; d_call: .; j_call: TRBJ2-1; v_call: TRBV3-1/TRBV3-2; cdr3_aa: CASSQVTMWAGSSYNEQFF; cdr3_nt: TGTGCCAGCAGCCAAGTTACGATGTGGGCGGGTAGCTCCTACAATGAGCAGTTCTTC
clone_size: .; d_call: TRBD2; j_call: TRBJ2-1; v_call: TRBV5-8; cdr3_aa: CASSPDSGSYNEQFF; cdr3_nt: TGTGCCAGCAGCCCAGATAGCGGGAGCTACAATGAGCAGTTCTTC
clone_size: .; d_call: .; j_call: TRBJ2-5; v_call: TRBV29-1; cdr3_aa: CSVDRMYQETQYF; cdr3_nt: TGCAGCGTTGACAGGATGTACCAAGAGACCCAGTACTTC
clone_size: .; d_call: .; j_call: TRBJ1-4; v_call: TRBV15; cdr3_aa: CATSRAARPEEKLFF; cdr3_nt: TGTGCCACCAGCAGAGCCGCCAGGCCTGAGGAAAAACTGTTTTTT
clone_size: once; d_call: TRBD1; j_call: TRBJ1-2; v_call: TRBV5-1; cdr3_aa: CASSFVGGDYGYTF; cdr3_nt: TGCGCCAGCAGCTTTGTAGGGGGCGACTATGGCTACACCTTC
clone_size: .; d_call: TRBD2; j_call: TRBJ2-7; v_call: TRBV7-2; cdr3_aa: CASSLGLAGIGEQYF; cdr3_nt: TGTGCCAGCAGCCTTGGACTAGCGGGGATAGGAGAGCAGTACTTC
clone_size: once; d_call: .; j_call: TRBJ1-2; v_call: TRBV6-6; cdr3_aa: CASSSRQAGGGYTF; cdr3_nt: TGTGCCAGCAGTTCGAGACAGGCCGGTGGGGGCTACACCTTC
clone_size: .; d_call: TRBD2; j_call: TRBJ2-1; v_call: TRBV5-1; cdr3_aa: CASSPSLTSGGLSYNEQFF; cdr3_nt: TGCGCCAGCAGCCCGAGCCTGACTAGCGGGGGGCTGTCCTACAATGAGCAGTTCTTC
clone_size: .; d_call: TRBD1; j_call: TRBJ2-6; v_call: TRBV2; cdr3_aa: CASMGQARSGANVLTF; cdr3_nt: TGTGCCAGCATGGGACAGGCCCGATCTGGGGCCAACGTCCTGACTTTC
clone_size: .; d_call: .; j_call: TRBJ2-1; v_call: TRBV27; cdr3_aa: CASSSGLTYNEQFF; cdr3_nt: TGTGCCAGCAGTTCGGGTTTGACCTACAATGAGCAGTTCTTC
clone_size: .; d_call: .; j_call: TRBJ1-4; v_call: TRBV5-1; cdr3_aa: CASSFGQGINEKLFF; cdr3_nt: TGCGCCAGCAGCTTCGGTCAGGGGATTAATGAAAAACTGTTTTTT
clone_size: .; d_call: .; j_call: TRBJ1-1; v_call: TRBV6-2/TRBV6-3; cdr3_aa: CASSRRTGEAFF; cdr3_nt: TGTGCCAGCAGCCGGCGAACAGGTGAAGCTTTCTTT
clone_size: .; d_call: .; j_call: TRBJ1-1; v_call: TRBV25-1; cdr3_aa: CASRGLAGTEAFF; cdr3_nt: TGTGCCAGCAGGGGCCTGGCGGGCACTGAAGCTTTCTTT
clone_size: .; d_call: TRBD1; j_call: TRBJ2-5; v_call: TRBV24-1; cdr3_aa: CATSDSGRGRGETQYF; cdr3_nt: TGTGCCACCAGTGACTCCGGCAGGGGGCGAGGGGAGACCCAGTACTTC
clone_size: once; d_call: .; j_call: TRBJ2-5; v_call: TRBV5-1; cdr3_aa: CASSLVGGMETQYF; cdr3_nt: TGCGCCAGCAGCTTGGTGGGCGGGATGGAGACCCAGTACTTC
clone_size: .; d_call: TRBD1; j_call: TRBJ2-3; v_call: TRBV2; cdr3_aa: CASTEQGPGTDTQYF; cdr3_nt: TGTGCCAGCACCGAACAGGGGCCCGGCACAGATACGCAGTATTTT
clone_size: .; d_call: .; j_call: TRBJ2-7; v_call: TRBV7-2; cdr3_aa: CASSLSVGGIYEQYF; cdr3_nt: TGTGCCAGCAGCTTATCAGTTGGGGGCATCTACGAGCAGTACTTC
clone_size: once; d_call: .; j_call: TRBJ1-1; v_call: TRBV2; cdr3_aa: CASSFDRNTEAFF; cdr3_nt: TGTGCCAGCAGTTTCGACAGAAACACTGAAGCTTTCTTT
clone_size: .; d_call: TRBD1; j_call: TRBJ2-2; v_call: TRBV4-1; cdr3_aa: CASSHSHRGNTGELFF; cdr3_nt: TGCGCCAGCAGCCACTCACACAGGGGGAACACCGGGGAGCTGTTTTTT
clone_size: .; d_call: .; j_call: TRBJ2-5; v_call: TRBV3-1/TRBV3-2; cdr3_aa: CASSRRTGDDQETQYF; cdr3_nt: TGTGCCAGCAGCCGACGAACGGGGGACGACCAAGAGACCCAGTACTTC
clone_size: .; d_call: .; j_call: TRBJ1-4; v_call: TRBV7-7; cdr3_aa: CASSLMRGGQEKRATNEKLFF; cdr3_nt: TGTGCTAGCAGCTTAATGAGAGGGGGTCAGGAGAAAAGAGCAACTAATGAAAAACTGTTTTTT
clone_size: .; d_call: .; j_call: TRBJ2-5; v_call: TRBV5-1; cdr3_aa: CASSAGAQETQYF; cdr3_nt: TGCGCCAGCAGCGCGGGGGCGCAGGAGACCCAGTACTTC
clone_size: .; d_call: TRBD1; j_call: TRBJ1-1; v_call: TRBV19; cdr3_aa: CAAQRQGGLGTEAFF; cdr3_nt: TGTGCCGCCCAACGTCAGGGGGGCTTGGGCACTGAAGCTTTCTTT
clone_size: .; d_call: .; j_call: TRBJ2-7; v_call: TRBV19; cdr3_aa: CASSDERGSSYEQYF; cdr3_nt: TGTGCCAGTAGTGATGAACGGGGGAGCTCCTACGAGCAGTACTTC
clone_size: .; d_call: TRBD1; j_call: TRBJ1-1; v_call: TRBV11-2; cdr3_aa: CASSLEQGALMNTEAFF; cdr3_nt: TGTGCCAGCAGCTTGGAACAGGGGGCCCTTATGAACACTGAAGCTTTCTTT
clone_size: few; d_call: .; j_call: TRBJ2-3; v_call: TRBV11-2; cdr3_aa: CASSLEQGTQYF; cdr3_nt: TGTGCCAGCAGCTTAGAGCAGGGGACGCAGTATTTT
clone_size: .; d_call: .; j_call: TRBJ1-1; v_call: TRBV14; cdr3_aa: CASSRDKNTEAFF; cdr3_nt: TGTGCCAGCAGCCGGGACAAGAACACTGAAGCTTTCTTT
clone_size: .; d_call: .; j_call: TRBJ2-2; v_call: TRBV3-1/TRBV3-2; cdr3_aa: CASSHPCGGNTGELFF; cdr3_nt: TGTGCCAGCAGCCATCCCTGTGGCGGGAACACCGGGGAGCTGTTTTTT
clone_size: .; d_call: .; j_call: TRBJ2-7; v_call: TRBV24-1; cdr3_aa: CATSGSKTSYEQYF; cdr3_nt: TGTGCCACCAGCGGGAGCAAAACTTCCTACGAGCAGTACTTC
clone_size: .; d_call: .; j_call: TRBJ2-1; v_call: TRBV28; cdr3_aa: CASSFRADPYNEQFF; cdr3_nt: TGTGCCAGCAGTTTTCGAGCGGACCCTTACAATGAGCAGTTCTTC
clone_size: .; d_call: .; j_call: TRBJ2-1; v_call: TRBV5-8; cdr3_aa: CASSLRRGNYNEQFF; cdr3_nt: TGTGCCAGCAGCTTGAGGCGGGGCAACTACAATGAGCAGTTCTTC
clone_size: .; d_call: TRBD1; j_call: TRBJ1-2; v_call: TRBV6-5; cdr3_aa: CASRKDRGRNYGYTF; cdr3_nt: TGTGCCAGCAGAAAGGACAGGGGGCGAAACTATGGCTACACCTTC